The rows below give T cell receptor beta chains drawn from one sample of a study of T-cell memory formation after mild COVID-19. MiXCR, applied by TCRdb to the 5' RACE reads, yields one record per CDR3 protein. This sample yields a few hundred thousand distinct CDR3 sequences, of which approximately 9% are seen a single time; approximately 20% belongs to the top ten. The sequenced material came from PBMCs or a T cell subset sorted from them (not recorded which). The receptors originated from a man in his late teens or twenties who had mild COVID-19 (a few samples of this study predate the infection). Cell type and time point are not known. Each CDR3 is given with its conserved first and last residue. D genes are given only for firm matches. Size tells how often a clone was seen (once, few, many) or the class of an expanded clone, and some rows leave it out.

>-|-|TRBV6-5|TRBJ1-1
TGTGCCAGCAGTTACTCGGTCAACACTGAAGATTTCTTT
CASSYSVNTEDFF
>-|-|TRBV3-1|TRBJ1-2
TGTGCCAGCAGCCAAGCACACAGGGATAATGGCTACACCTTC
CASSQAHRDNGYTF
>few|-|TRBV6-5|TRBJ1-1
TGTGCCAGCAGTCGAAGGACTGAAGCTTTCTTT
CASSRRTEAFF
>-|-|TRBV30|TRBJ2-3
TGTGCCTGGAGTGTAGCCAGGGCCTTCACAGATACGCAGTATTTT
CAWSVARAFTDTQYF
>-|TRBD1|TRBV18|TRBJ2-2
TGTGCCAGCTCAAGGGACAGGGACGAGAGGGAGCTGTTTTTT
CASSRDRDERELFF
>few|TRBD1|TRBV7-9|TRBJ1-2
TGTGCCAGCAGCCCCCGGACAGGGGAGGTGTCTGGCTACACCTTC
CASSPRTGEVSGYTF
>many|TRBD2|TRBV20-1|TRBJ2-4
TGCAGTGCCGCAACTAGCGCGGGCATTCAGTACTTC
CSAATSAGIQYF
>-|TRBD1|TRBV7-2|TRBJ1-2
TGTGCCAGCAGCTTCCCACAGGGGGCGCGACATGGCTACACCTTC
CASSFPQGARHGYTF
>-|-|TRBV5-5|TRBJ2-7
TGTGCCAGCAGCGCCGGTCCGGGGTCCCCCTACGAGCAGTACTTC
CASSAGPGSPYEQYF
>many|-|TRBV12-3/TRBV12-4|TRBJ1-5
TGTGCCAGCAGTCCTCCCGGGACCAGCAATCAGCCCCAGCATTTT
CASSPPGTSNQPQHF
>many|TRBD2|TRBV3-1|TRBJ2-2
TGTGCCAGCAGCCACGTAGCGGGGGGGAACACCGGGGAGCTGTTTTTT
CASSHVAGGNTGELFF
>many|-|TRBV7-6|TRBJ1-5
TGCGCCAGCAGCTTGGGAGCGGGACAGCCCCAGCATTTT
CASSLGAGQPQHF
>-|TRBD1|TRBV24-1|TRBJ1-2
TGTGCCATCGGACAGGGCTCGACCTACGGCTACACCTTC
CAIGQGSTYGYTF
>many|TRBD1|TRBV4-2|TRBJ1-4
TGTGCCAGCAGCCAAGGAGGCCCCGGGACAGGGGGTGAAAAACTGTTTTTT
CASSQGGPGTGGEKLFF
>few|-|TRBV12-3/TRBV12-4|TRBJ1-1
TGTGCCAGCAGTTTTTCCCCTGTGGTAGAACCTGAAGCTTTCTTT
CASSFSPVVEPEAFF
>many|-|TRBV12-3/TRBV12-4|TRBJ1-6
TGTGCCAGCAGCTGGAGGGACAATTCACCCCTCCACTTT
CASSWRDNSPLHF
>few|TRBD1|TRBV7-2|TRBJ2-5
TGTGCCAGCAGCTTACCCGGACAGGGGGGAGAGACCCAGTACTTC
CASSLPGQGGETQYF
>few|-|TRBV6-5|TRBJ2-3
TGTGCCAGCAGTTACTTGCCCGCAGGCACAGATACGCAGTATTTT
CASSYLPAGTDTQYF
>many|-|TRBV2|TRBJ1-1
TGTGCCAGCAGTGAATTGGCGAACACTGAAGCTTTCTTT
CASSELANTEAFF
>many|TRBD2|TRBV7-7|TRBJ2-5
TGTGCTAGCAGCTTACGGGGGGGGCAGACCCAGTACTTC
CASSLRGGQTQYF
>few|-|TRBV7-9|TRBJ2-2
TGTGCCAGCCGAAATTGGGTCGGGCGTCACAACACCGGGGAGCTGTTTTTT
CASRNWVGRHNTGELFF
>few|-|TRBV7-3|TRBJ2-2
TGTGCCAGCAGACAGGGACAAGGTGGCGGGGAGCTGTTTTTT
CASRQGQGGGELFF
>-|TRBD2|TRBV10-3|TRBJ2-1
TGTGCCATCAGTTCTACGGGACTAGCGGGGGGATCTTCCTACAATGAGCAGTTCTTC
CAISSTGLAGGSSYNEQFF
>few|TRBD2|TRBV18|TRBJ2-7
TGTGCCAGCTCACTCCGGACTAGCGGGGGCTACGAGCAGTACTTC
CASSLRTSGGYEQYF
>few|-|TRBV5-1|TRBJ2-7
TGCGCCAGCAGCTTTGGGGAGTTTACGTACGAGCAGTACTTC
CASSFGEFTYEQYF
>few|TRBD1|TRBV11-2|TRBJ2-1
TGTGCCAGCAGCTCGGGGACAGCCCTTAAGGTCGATGAGCAGTTCTTC
CASSSGTALKVDEQFF
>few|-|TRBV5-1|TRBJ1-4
TGCGCCAGCAGCTTGCTGCCAACAACTAATGAAAAACTGTTTTTT
CASSLLPTTNEKLFF
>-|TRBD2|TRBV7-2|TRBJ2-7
TGTGCCAGCAGCCGGGGACTAGCGGGGGACAGGTACGAGCAGTACTTC
CASSRGLAGDRYEQYF
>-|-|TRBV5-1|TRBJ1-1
TGCGCCAGCAGGCAAACAGGCAACACTGAAGCTTTCTTT
CASRQTGNTEAFF
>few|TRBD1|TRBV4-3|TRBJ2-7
TGCGCCAGCAGCTGGGGACAGGACTACGAGCAGTACTTC
CASSWGQDYEQYF
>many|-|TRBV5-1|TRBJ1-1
TGCGCCAGCAGCTTGGGAGGGGCACCGAACACTGAAGCTTTCTTT
CASSLGGAPNTEAFF
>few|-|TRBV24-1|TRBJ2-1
TGTGCCACCAGGAATTACAATGAGCAGTTCTTC
CATRNYNEQFF
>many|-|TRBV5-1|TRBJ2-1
TGCGCCAGCAGCTTACAGCTATACAATGAGCAGTTCTTC
CASSLQLYNEQFF
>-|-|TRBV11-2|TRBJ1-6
TGTGCCAGCAGCTTGGACTTCAGCTCACCCCTCCACTTT
CASSLDFSSPLHF
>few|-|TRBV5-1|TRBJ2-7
TGCGCCAGCAGCTTGGGTGGATTTTTATCCTACGAGCAGTACTTC
CASSLGGFLSYEQYF
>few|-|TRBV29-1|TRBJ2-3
TGCAGCGTTGGCAGGAGGGGAAATACGCAGTATTTT
CSVGRRGNTQYF
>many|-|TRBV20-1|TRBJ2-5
TGCAGTGCTAGACAGGATGACCAAGAGACCCAGTACTTC
CSARQDDQETQYF
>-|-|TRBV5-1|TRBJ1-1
TGCGCCAGCAGCTTGGTCAGAGTATCCGGGACGAACACTGAAGCTTTCTTT
CASSLVRVSGTNTEAFF
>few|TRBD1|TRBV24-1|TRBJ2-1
TGTGCCACCTCCGGGACAGGGGGCTACAATGAGCAGTTCTTC
CATSGTGGYNEQFF
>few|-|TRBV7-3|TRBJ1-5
TGTGCCAGCAGCGCTCACGGGACCGTCGATCAGCCCCAGCATTTT
CASSAHGTVDQPQHF
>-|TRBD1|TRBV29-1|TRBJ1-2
TGCAGCGTTAAAAAGACAGGGGGTTACTATGGCTACACCTTC
CSVKKTGGYYGYTF
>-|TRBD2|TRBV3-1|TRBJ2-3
TGTGCCAGCAGCCAAGAGCTCCCGCGGGGGGGCCCAGATACGCAGTATTTT
CASSQELPRGGPDTQYF
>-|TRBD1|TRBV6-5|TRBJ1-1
TGTGCCAGCAGTTGGTCACAGGGGGGGAACACTGAAGCTTTCTTT
CASSWSQGGNTEAFF
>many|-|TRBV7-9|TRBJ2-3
TGTGCCAGCAGCTTTATCCGGGGAGATACGCAGTATTTT
CASSFIRGDTQYF
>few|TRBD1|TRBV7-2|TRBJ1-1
TGTGCCAGCAGGCCCAGACAGGGGAACACTGAAGCTTTCTTT
CASRPRQGNTEAFF
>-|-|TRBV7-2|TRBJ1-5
TGTGCCAGCAGCGGGTCCCCAATAGAGCCCCAGCATTTT
CASSGSPIEPQHF
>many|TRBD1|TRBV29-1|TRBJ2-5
TGCAGCGTGCTGGACAGGGTAAAGACCCAGTACTTC
CSVLDRVKTQYF
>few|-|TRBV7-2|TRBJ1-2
TGTGCCAGCAGCCCTCAGGGGAGGGGCCGCTACACCTTC
CASSPQGRGRYTF
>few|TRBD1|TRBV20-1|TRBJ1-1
TGCAGTGCTAGATCGCTAACCGGGACAGCGATGAACACTGAAGCTTTCTTT
CSARSLTGTAMNTEAFF
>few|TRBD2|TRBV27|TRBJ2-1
TGTGCCAGTGTCGGCCTAGCGGGGGGTATAGCTACGAATGAGCAGTTCTTC
CASVGLAGGIATNEQFF
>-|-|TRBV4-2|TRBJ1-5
TGTGCCAGCAGCCAAGTAGGGGTCCAGCCCCAGCATTTT
CASSQVGVQPQHF
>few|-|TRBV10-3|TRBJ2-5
TGTGCCATCAGTTCGGAGGGGTCGGCGGAGACCCAGTACTTC
CAISSEGSAETQYF
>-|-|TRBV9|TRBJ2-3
TGTGCCAGCAGCGTATTCGGCGGTACAGATACGCAGTATTTT
CASSVFGGTDTQYF
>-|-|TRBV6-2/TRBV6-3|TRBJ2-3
TGTGCCAGCAGTTACCCCGGGTGGACAGATACGCAGTATTTT
CASSYPGWTDTQYF
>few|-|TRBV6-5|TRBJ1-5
TGTGCCAGCAGCCCCAGGGGAGGACAGCCCCAGCATTTT
CASSPRGGQPQHF
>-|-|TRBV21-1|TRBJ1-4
TGTGCCAGCAGCAAAATTGGGGGGATACTGTTTTTT
CASSKIGGILFF
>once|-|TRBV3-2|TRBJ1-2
TGTGCCAGCAGCCAAGATCAGTTGGGATCTGGCTACACCTTC
CASSQDQLGSGYTF